This entry concerns a single T cell receptor (beta chain). CDR1 and CDR2 (germline): SNHLY, FYNNEI. This CDR3 has 15 residues. The germline V and J ends were trimmed by 2 bases and 9 bases, with 14 bases remaining between them. The data were taken from a study of blood T cell repertoires in COVID-19. TCRdb keeps only in-frame clones here, not all; method: immunoSEQ multiplex PCR. The sample has 310,000 or so clones; approximately 88% are singletons. Sequences were obtained from peripheral blood. The receptor comes from a woman aged 50 to 65 with active or convalescent COVID-19. The chain uses TRBV2 and TRBJ1-6; D is undetermined. The CDR3 region is CASSEYWESGSPLHF. The CDR3 nucleotides are TGTGCCAGCAGTGAATATTGGGAGAGCGGTTCACCCCTCCACTTT.